Below are 30 T cell receptor beta chains sequenced from a single sample in a study of cytomegalovirus exposure and HLA in healthy donors (dated by TCRdb to 2016 to 2017). The library was obtained by the immunoSEQ multiplex PCR assay. For the multiplex PCR, a mixture combining 60 forward primers for TCR Vbeta segments and 13 reverse primers for TCR Jbeta segments was used. The table comes from immuneACCESS by way of TCRdb, which keeps in-frame sequences with V and J called. Part of the clones is missing from these tables; in studies checked, under half for an unresolved V gene and the rest for unknown reasons. The sample table contains 150,000 to 180,000 clones; only one count was recorded for about 74% of them. The top ten constitute 4% of the sample. The specimen sequenced was PBMCs. The receptors shown here come from a woman in her forties in good health and CMV-seronegative.

The chain links TRBV7-8 to TRBJ2-5; 7 nucleotides align to TRBD2. V gave up 5 bases and J gave up 3 bases; unmatched junction bases: 6. Germline CDR1 and CDR2: SGHVS and FQNEAQ. CDR3 length equals 14 residues. DNA of the CDR3: TGTGCCAGCAGCCCCTTTGGGGGGGAAGAGACCCAGTACTTC. Amino acid sequence: CASSPFGGEETQYF.

This clone was picked up a small number of times. The genes are TRBV27 and TRBJ1-4, with 9 positions matching TRBD1. Germline assignment: CDR1 MNHEY and CDR2 SMNVEV (reference sequence). CDR3 size: 14 residues. With 3 bases clipped from V and 8 bases from J, the junction kept 4 bases outside the gene matches. The CDR3 nucleotides are TGTGCCAGCAGTTTCGGGACAGGGTGGGAAAAACTGTTTTTT. Translation: CASSFGTGWEKLFF.

This sequence joins TRBV5-1 and TRBJ1-5, with D hard to call. The germline V gene has CDR1 SGHRS and CDR2 YFSETQ. V gave up 0 bases and J gave up 2 bases, with 6 bases separating them. The CDR3 spans 14 residues. The CDR3 nucleotides are TGCGCCAGCAGCTTGGAGGCGGGCAATCAGCCCCAGCATTTT. Translation gives CASSLEAGNQPQHF. Based on the CDR3 plus reference TRBV5-1 and TRBJ1-5, the full variable domain is KAGVTQTPRYLIKTRGQQVTLSCSPISGHRSVSWYQQTPGQGLQFLFEYFSETQRNKGNFPGRFSGRQFSNSRSEMNVSTLELGDSALYLCASSLEAGNQPQHFGDGTRLSIL.

V and J are TRBV11-2 and TRBJ2-5; a possible D gene is TRBD2 (6 bases). The CDR3 contains 14 residues. V dropped 3 bases and J dropped 1 base, with 9 bases sitting between them. Germline V gene data show CDR1 as SGHAT and CDR2 as FQNNGV. CDR3 in DNA: TGTGCCAGCAGCTTTCAAGCGGGCCAAGAGACCCAGTACTTC. Translation: CASSFQAGQETQYF.

The chain recombines TRBV6-1 with TRBJ2-5, with 8 nucleotides matching TRBD2. V lost 4 bases to trimming and J lost 1 base; unmatched junction nucleotides: 5. The germline CDR1 and CDR2 sequences are MNHNS and SASEGT. This CDR3 spans 15 amino acids. DNA for the CDR3: TGTGCCAGCAGTGGTGGACTAGCCGTCCAAGAGACCCAGTACTTC. Translating it yields CASSGGLAVQETQYF.

This sequence joins TRBV19 and TRBJ2-7, with 8 bases aligning to TRBD1. Germline V gene sequence: CDR1 LNHDA, CDR2 SQIVND (reference sequence). With 6 bases clipped from V and 3 bases from J, the junction kept 10 bases outside the gene matches. The CDR3 runs to 15 residues. CDR3 residues: CASRPGQGLVYEQYF. CDR3 DNA sequence: TGTGCCAGTAGACCCGGACAGGGCCTGGTCTACGAGCAGTACTTC.

This clone was found once. This chain uses TRBV5-6 with TRBJ2-1, with 7 bases fitting TRBD2. This CDR3 region has 12 residues. Per germline, CDR1 SGHDT and CDR2 YYEEEE. Germline trimming cut 4 bases from V and 9 bases from J; bases unmatched to any gene: 4. The CDR3 protein is CASSPPSGEQFF. The DNA of the CDR3 is TGTGCCAGCAGCCCTCCTAGCGGTGAGCAGTTCTTC.

This rearrangement joins TRBV2 to TRBJ2-5; D call uncertain. V gave up 6 bases and J gave up 1 base, with 12 bases separating them. The germline V gene has CDR1 SNHLY and CDR2 FYNNEI. This CDR3 region has 14 residues. This chain's CDR3 is CASRRDISQETQYF. CDR3 nucleotide sequence: TGTGCCAGCAGAAGAGACATTTCCCAAGAGACCCAGTACTTC.

The rearrangement uses TRBV5-1 and TRBJ1-6; tentatively, D is TRBD1 (5 bases). The V gene's germline CDR1 is SGHRS and CDR2 YFSETQ. This CDR3 contains 15 residues. Trimming removed 0 bases from V and 7 bases from J, with 11 bases in between. Written as DNA, the CDR3 is TGCGCCAGCAGCTTGGGGCCAGGGATCAATTCACCCCTCCACTTT. Amino acids: CASSLGPGINSPLHF.

V gene TRBV28 combines with J gene TRBJ2-7; D is possibly TRBD1 (5 bases). The ends were cut back, 3 bases at V and 2 bases at J, with 17 bases in the middle. The CDR3 totals 16 residues. Germline V gene sequence: CDR1 MDHEN, CDR2 SYDVKM. CDR3 nucleotides: TGTGCCAGCAGTTTCAGGCCTGAAGACAGTCCCTACGAGCAGTACTTC. It encodes CASSFRPEDSPYEQYF.

J is TRBJ2-1 and V is TRBV11-3, with 8 bases fitting TRBD2. The trim removed 5 bases at V and 7 bases at J, leaving 13 bases unmatched. Germline assignment: CDR1 SGHNT and CDR2 YENEEA. The CDR3 loop spans 16 amino acids. CDR3 sequence (DNA): TGTGCCAGCAGCCCGGGGGCCCTAGCGGGTGGAAATGAGCAGTTCTTC. Residues: CASSPGALAGGNEQFF.

The chain joins TRBV29-1 to TRBJ2-2; D gene uncertain. The V end was cut by 4 bases, the J end by 8 bases, with 14 bases between. CDR1 and CDR2 from the germline V gene are SQVTM and ANQGSEA. CDR3 size: 13 residues. The CDR3 reads CSVGRQAPGELFF. Here the CDR3 DNA reads TGCAGCGTTGGCCGCCAGGCCCCGGGGGAGCTGTTTTTT.

The CDR3 region is CSVEDRPGVDEQYF. CDR3 DNA sequence: TGCAGCGTTGAAGATCGCCCGGGGGTCGACGAGCAGTACTTC. The chain joins TRBV29-1 to TRBJ2-7; D perhaps matches TRBD2 (6 bases). Germline V lookup: CDR1 SQVTM, CDR2 ANQGSEA. The V gene lost 0 bases and the J gene lost 5 bases, with 14 bases spanning the gap. This CDR3 region has 14 residues.

The chain uses TRBV28 and TRBJ2-5; D is undetermined. The germline CDR1 and CDR2 sequences are MDHEN and SYDVKM. CDR3 length equals 13 residues. V was pared by 3 bases and J by 2 bases, with 7 bases between. This CDR3 is CASSLSVQETQYF. CDR3 bases: TGTGCCAGCAGTTTGTCCGTGCAAGAGACCCAGTACTTC.

This clone appeared a single time. The chain links TRBV5-1 to TRBJ1-2; D gene ambiguous. The CDR3 runs 15 residues. V lost 3 bases, J lost 8 bases, and 20 bases lay in between. Looked up from germline, CDR1 is SGHRS and CDR2 is YFSETQ. The CDR3: CASSSEPGLAWGYTF. CDR3 bases: TGCGCCAGCAGCTCGGAACCCGGGCTAGCATGGGGCTACACCTTC.

V gene TRBV11-3 combines with J gene TRBJ2-7; 8 bases map to TRBD2. The junction had 5 bases not matched to a gene; V was cut back by 4 bases and J by 0 bases. The germline CDR1 and CDR2 sequences are SGHNT and YENEEA. CDR3 length equals 15 residues. CDR3 in DNA: TGTGCCAGCAGCTATCGGACTAGCTCCTCCTACGAGCAGTACTTC. This sequence encodes CASSYRTSSSYEQYF.

This chain uses TRBV4-2 with TRBJ2-7; 9 bases map to TRBD1. V trimming: 0 bases; J trimming: 1 base; junction bases outside the gene matches: 4. In germline, CDR1 is LGHNA, CDR2 YNFKEQ. The CDR3 runs 16 residues. In DNA, the CDR3 is TGTGCCAGCAGCCAAGAATCCGGGACAGGGTCCTACGAGCAGTACTTC. This sequence encodes CASSQESGTGSYEQYF.

The rearrangement joins TRBV30 to TRBJ1-5; no clear D. This CDR3 is built from 12 residues. CDR1 GTSNPN and CDR2 SVGIG come from the germline V gene (reference sequence). The germline V and J ends were trimmed by 4 bases and 1 base, with 5 bases remaining between them. The CDR3 DNA sequence: TGTGCCTGGAAACAGAGCAATCAGCCCCAGCATTTT. This gives the protein CAWKQSNQPQHF.

J is TRBJ1-1 and V is TRBV10-3, with no clear D. The germline gives CDR1 ENHRY, CDR2 SYGVKD. The CDR3 loop spans 13 amino acids. With 7 bases removed from V and 5 bases from J, the gap between germline ends came to 14 bases. The CDR3 is CAINWGSGTEAFF. The CDR3 coding sequence is TGTGCCATCAATTGGGGTTCGGGGACTGAAGCTTTCTTT.

The genes are TRBV10-3 and TRBJ2-7; the D gene is possibly TRBD2 (6 bases). The V and J ends lost 4 bases and 1 base respectively, with 11 bases between them. The CDR3 has 14 residues. In germline, CDR1 is ENHRY, CDR2 SYGVKD. In DNA, the CDR3 is TGTGCCATCAGTGGCGGGGAGTCGTCCTACGAGCAGTACTTC. Amino acids: CAISGGESSYEQYF.

The chain has TRBV5-1 and TRBJ1-6; 7 bases are shared with TRBD1. This CDR3 is built from 16 residues. The trim removed 0 bases at V and 7 bases at J, leaving 7 bases unmatched. CDR1 is SGHRS, CDR2 YFSETQ, per germline. CDR3 DNA sequence: TGCGCCAGCAGCTTGGTACCAGGGGGAAACAATTCACCCCTCCACTTT. Translation: CASSLVPGGNNSPLHF.

This rearrangement joins TRBV4-1 to TRBJ1-2, with D possibly matching TRBD1 (6 bases). The germline V gene encodes CDR1 MGHRA and CDR2 YSYEKL. The V and J ends lost 1 base and 3 bases respectively, with 18 bases between them. The CDR3 spans 17 residues. Here the CDR3 DNA reads TGCGCCAGCAGCCAAGCTTCAAGCGGCAGGGGTGACTATGGCTACACCTTC. Translating it yields CASSQASSGRGDYGYTF.

The J gene is TRBJ2-5, the V gene TRBV19, with D possibly being TRBD2 (5 bases). The CDR3 length is 15 residues. V dropped 0 bases and J dropped 1 base, with 9 bases sitting between them. Germline V gene sequence: CDR1 LNHDA, CDR2 SQIVND (reference sequence). CDR3 DNA: TGTGCCAGTAGTATAGATCGAGGGTCCCAAGAGACCCAGTACTTC. This encodes CASSIDRGSQETQYF.

The chain employs TRBV5-1 and TRBJ2-3; a weak D match, TRBD2 (5 bases). This CDR3 spans 15 amino acids. V lost 2 bases, J lost 0 bases, and 10 bases lay in between. Germline assignment: CDR1 SGHRS and CDR2 YFSETQ. The CDR3 loop reads CASSLRRTSTDTQYF. CDR3 DNA sequence: TGCGCCAGCAGCTTAAGGAGGACTAGCACAGATACGCAGTATTTT.

There are a few counts of this clone. The CDR3 bases are TGTGCCAGCAGCTTAGCCCCCGCGTCCTACTACGAGCAGTACTTC. This gives the protein CASSLAPASYYEQYF. The J gene is TRBJ2-7, the V gene TRBV7-8, with D unclear. V lost 0 bases to trimming and J lost 3 bases, with 12 bases between them. Germline V gene sequence: CDR1 SGHVS, CDR2 FQNEAQ. The CDR3 sequence is 15 residues long.

The chain links TRBV5-1 to TRBJ2-3; 8 bases are shared with TRBD1. The CDR3 loop spans 14 amino acids. Per germline, CDR1 SGHRS and CDR2 YFSETQ. With V trimmed by 0 bases and J by 5 bases, 2 bases remained unmatched. CDR3 coding DNA: TGCGCCAGCAGCTTGGCAGGGGGCCAAGATACGCAGTATTTT. Translating it yields CASSLAGGQDTQYF.

The chain is built from TRBV7-9 and TRBJ2-1, with D hard to call. The CDR3 runs 14 residues. V was trimmed by 5 bases and J by 0 bases, leaving 8 bases between them. Germline V lookup: CDR1 SEHNR, CDR2 FQNEAQ (reference sequence). The CDR3 coding sequence is TGTGCCAGCAGCGAGACATCCTCCTACAATGAGCAGTTCTTC. Translated, it gives CASSETSSYNEQFF.

There are a few counts of this clone. CDR3 in DNA: TGTGCCAGCTCACCTTTCTCAGGGGACAATCAGCCCCAGCATTTT. It is translated as CASSPFSGDNQPQHF. The chain has TRBV18 and TRBJ1-5, with a tentative D call TRBD1 (6 bases). Germline CDR1 and CDR2: KGHSH and LQKENI. Trimming took off 3 bases at V and 3 bases at J, with 12 bases between the two ends. The CDR3 has 15 residues. Filled out from reference TRBV18 and TRBJ1-5, the complete variable domain reads NAGVMQNPRHLVRRRGQEARLRCSPMKGHSHVYWYRQLPEEGLKFMVYLQKENIIDESGMPKERFSAEFPKEGPSILRIQQVVRGDSAAYFCASSPFSGDNQPQHFGDGTRLSIL.

This chain links TRBV6-4 with TRBJ2-7, with 7 bases that match TRBD1. The CDR3 extends over 16 amino acids. J was trimmed by 0 bases and V by 7 bases; bases with no gene match: 12. Germline-derived CDR1 and CDR2 are MRHNA and SNTAGT. The CDR3 DNA follows: TGTGCCAGCATCAACAGGGGTTGCCCTAGCTCCTACGAGCAGTACTTC. Protein product: CASINRGCPSSYEQYF.

The chain links TRBV5-1 to TRBJ2-7, with 8 bases matching TRBD2. Germline V gives CDR1 SGHRS, CDR2 YFSETQ. The CDR3 runs 15 residues. V lost 1 base and J lost 1; bases outside the gene matches: 4. The DNA for the CDR3 is TGCGCCAGCAGCTTGTCAACTAGCGGTTCCTACGAGCAGTACTTC. The encoded protein is CASSLSTSGSYEQYF.